The clone carrying this T cell receptor (beta chain) has just a few counts. Its specificity is not known. This CDR3 region has 15 residues. V gave up 1 base and J gave up 7 bases, with 16 bases separating them. Germline assignment: CDR1 SEHNR and CDR2 FQNEAQ (reference sequence). This entry belongs to a study of human T cells and chemical hapten exposure. Study-wide context: DPC at 2% was the sensitizing agent, placed on roughly 2 cm by roughly 2 cm of upper inner arm skin.

Library construction involved attaching unique molecular identifiers to individual cDNA molecules, which allowed quantitative, reproducible TCR counting. As handled by the study authors: A per-sample median of about 100,000 TCRs was observed, with counts ranging from about 20,000 to 690,600. Via MiXCR, TCRdb re-called the RACE reads, giving one row per CDR3 protein. TCRdb's processing, not the authors', yielded these V and J calls. The data contain over 70,000 distinct CDR3 sequences, 11% of them seen just once; the ten biggest clones take up around 1.4%. Study-wide results and limits: Donors in the study had alopecia, meaning their immune response may differ from healthy people's.

Time point noted: patch test 2, 6 weeks after DPC sensitization. The treatment was: therapeutic diphenylcyclopropenone sensitization with weekly scalp DPC. The V and J genes are TRBV7-9 and TRBJ1-2, with D tentatively TRBD1 (5 bases). The sample consisted of whole blood, taken in connection with sensitization to the hapten diphenylcyclopropenone (DPC). The TCR sequence derives from a man between 18 and 29 years old with alopecia areata. Some clones in this sample may be carry-over from other donors' samples. CDR3 sequence (DNA): TGTGCCAGCAGCTTAGTTGGGAGCAGGGAGGCTGGCTACACCTTC. Protein sequence: CASSLVGSREAGYTF.